The text below deals with one TCR beta chain. Germline lookup yields CDR1 MGHDK and CDR2 SYGVNS. CDR3 size: 15 residues. Trimming removed 6 bases from V and 2 bases from J, with 15 bases in between. Aged roughly 6 to 95, donors were systemically healthy Caucasians from Russia. This sample stems from a study of blood T cells in healthy people across ages. The authors ran a second PCR of about 6 to 11 cycles using a sample-barcoded 5' primer and a J-beta primer mix. One entry per CDR3 protein results from TCRdb running MiXCR on the 5' RACE reads. Here the sample spans some 1.8 million distinct CDR3 sequences, about 39% being singletons.

This clonotype was sampled from a human donor in good health. The chain uses TRBV25-1 and TRBJ2-3; D remains unclear. Sequencing used blood. CDR3: CASSGIRVYTDTQYF. In nucleotides, the CDR3 is TGTGCCAGCAGCGGAATACGGGTGTACACAGATACGCAGTATTTT.